These T cell receptor beta chains were read from a single sample in a study of blood T cell repertoires in COVID-19. Libraries were prepared by immunoSEQ multiplex PCR; TCRdb keeps only in-frame clonotypes and omits some of them. The data contain about 250,000 clones, approximately 80% of them singletons. Sequences were obtained from peripheral blood. The receptors originated from a woman over 75 with active or convalescent COVID-19. The CDR3 runs from the conserved cysteine through the conserved F or W. D genes are given only for firm matches. Clone size appears in some rows only: once, few, many, or a class for an expanded clone.

clone_size: .; d_call: .; j_call: TRBJ2-2; v_call: TRBV28; cdr3_nt: TGTGCCAGCAGCAAGGTGGTTCATGCTAGAAACACCGGGGAGCTGTTTTTT; cdr3_aa: CASSKVVHARNTGELFF
clone_size: .; d_call: TRBD1; j_call: TRBJ2-1; v_call: TRBV28; cdr3_nt: TGTGCCAGCAGTTTCCCTGCAGGGGGCAGTGCAAAGACAACCAACAATGAGCAGTTCTTC; cdr3_aa: CASSFPAGGSAKTTNNEQFF
clone_size: .; d_call: .; j_call: TRBJ1-5; v_call: TRBV2; cdr3_nt: TGTGCCACCCAGACAGGTTTAGTGAATCAGCCCCAGCATTTT; cdr3_aa: CATQTGLVNQPQHF
clone_size: .; d_call: .; j_call: TRBJ1-6; v_call: TRBV6-5; cdr3_nt: TGTGCCAGCAGTTACTCGGGGGAGGATTCACCCCTCCACTTT; cdr3_aa: CASSYSGEDSPLHF
clone_size: .; d_call: .; j_call: TRBJ2-5; v_call: TRBV6-5; cdr3_nt: TGTGCCAGCATTACAGATGGAGAGACCCAGTACTTC; cdr3_aa: CASITDGETQYF
clone_size: .; d_call: TRBD1; j_call: TRBJ2-7; v_call: TRBV28; cdr3_nt: TGTGCCAGCACCGTGGGTGGGGGACAGCCTTCCGAGCAGTACTTC; cdr3_aa: CASTVGGGQPSEQYF
clone_size: once; d_call: .; j_call: TRBJ2-7; v_call: TRBV19; cdr3_nt: TGTGCCAGTAGTACACTGGACAATGGAATTAGGTGGCAGTACTTC; cdr3_aa: CASSTLDNGIRWQYF
clone_size: .; d_call: TRBD2; j_call: TRBJ2-1; v_call: TRBV11-3; cdr3_nt: TGTGCCAGCAGTCACAGGGGGACTAGCGGACGAAATGAGCAGTTCTTC; cdr3_aa: CASSHRGTSGRNEQFF
clone_size: .; d_call: TRBD1; j_call: TRBJ2-3; v_call: TRBV5-1; cdr3_nt: TGCGCCAGCAGCGCGGGACAGGGGGCGCTCCTGACAGATACGCAGTATTTT; cdr3_aa: CASSAGQGALLTDTQYF
clone_size: .; d_call: TRBD2; j_call: TRBJ2-1; v_call: TRBV4-1; cdr3_nt: TGCGCCAGCAGCCTAGCCGGGACTAGCGTGGGTGAGCAGTTCTTC; cdr3_aa: CASSLAGTSVGEQFF
clone_size: .; d_call: .; j_call: TRBJ1-3; v_call: TRBV2; cdr3_nt: TGTGCCAGCACCAGGGGCTCTGGAAACACCATATATTTT; cdr3_aa: CASTRGSGNTIYF
clone_size: .; d_call: TRBD2; j_call: TRBJ2-1; v_call: TRBV7-2; cdr3_nt: TGTGCCAGCAGCCCAGGACTAGAGGGGAACAATGAGCAGTTCTTC; cdr3_aa: CASSPGLEGNNEQFF
clone_size: .; d_call: .; j_call: TRBJ2-7; v_call: TRBV29-1; cdr3_nt: TGCAGCGTTAGACAGGACACCTACGAGCAGTACTTC; cdr3_aa: CSVRQDTYEQYF
clone_size: few; d_call: .; j_call: TRBJ1-1; v_call: TRBV7-9; cdr3_nt: TGTGCCAGCAGCCTTCTCGGGCAGGGGAAAGCTTTCTTT; cdr3_aa: CASSLLGQGKAFF
clone_size: .; d_call: .; j_call: TRBJ2-3; v_call: TRBV29-1; cdr3_nt: TGCAGCGTTGATTACAGGGGCACAGATACGCAGTATTTT; cdr3_aa: CSVDYRGTDTQYF
clone_size: .; d_call: .; j_call: TRBJ1-1; v_call: TRBV30; cdr3_nt: TGTGCCTGGAGTACAACAGGGACTGAAGCTTTCTTT; cdr3_aa: CAWSTTGTEAFF
clone_size: .; d_call: .; j_call: TRBJ1-2; v_call: TRBV6-1; cdr3_nt: TGTGCCAGCAGTGAAATCGGGTATGGCTACACCTTC; cdr3_aa: CASSEIGYGYTF